The sequence of this TCR beta chain was determined in a study of CD8 T cells in Susac syndrome. The study, taken as a whole, reports: Repertoires of Susac syndrome CD4+ T cells lacked clonal expansion.

Concerning this clonotype itself: Its antigen is undetermined.

Reverse transcription of about 0.45 to 1 ug RNA was carried out with random hexamers. TCRdb reprocessed the immunoSEQ multiplex PCR reads via MiXCR and lists one record per CDR3 protein. This table has more than 150,000 distinct CDR3 sequences, 90% to 95% appearing once. The CDR3 has 11 amino acids. CDR1 SGHAT and CDR2 FQNNGV come from the germline V gene. Trimming stripped 4 bases from V and 9 bases from J, with 7 bases between. CD8+ and CD4+ T cells from blood underwent TCR beta sequencing, which was carried out in a high-throughput format. Sequences were obtained from CD4+ T cells from PBMCs. The rearrangement joins TRBV11-2 to TRBJ2-1; D unresolved. This TCR came from a human donor with Susac syndrome. The CDR3 region has the DNA TGTGCCAGCAGCTCGTCGCGTGAGCAGTTCTTC. It codes for CASSSSREQFF.